This TCR beta chain comes out of a study of T-cell reconstitution after alpha-beta-depleted transplantation in children (dated by TCRdb to 2015 to 2016). Concerning the study at large: Using TCR repertoire profiling, the study quantitatively followed how T-cell immune reconstitution unfolded in children after TCRalphabeta/CD19-depleted allogeneic hematopoietic cell transplantation. What the research found in general, with its limitations: In some patients, high TCRbeta diversity at day 60 was attributed to recipient T cells and intrathymic progenitors that had survived conditioning. About two months after transplant, the apparently early recovery of alphabetaT-cell counts reportedly depended on just several hundred clones that had expanded rapidly and came from non-depleted graft cells. Over the following months the frequencies of hyperexpanded clones went down, and after one year T-cell counts and TCRbeta diversity were mostly credited to newly produced T cells.

Reading from cysteine to phenylalanine, the CDR3 counts 13 amino acids. The retained sequence is limited to the CDR3, 39 bases, with the frame set at the first base. V is cut by 7 bases and J by 3 bases, and the space between the germline ends is 13 bases. The germline V gene supplies CDR1 MNHEY and CDR2 SVGEGT. Receptor amplification or capture employed PCR. Sequencing relied on an Illumina HiSeq 2500. Molecular barcoding was employed in the preparation of TCR libraries, with unique molecular identifiers being used to normalize TCRbeta repertoire quantification. TCRdb reprocessing: public reads trimmed at Q25 with fastp, clones called with MiXCR, in-frame beta chains kept. Rows with a matching CDR3 protein are joined into one entry that keeps the most common DNA and genes. This sample has a few hundred thousand distinct CDR3 sequences in its table, and over 40% of those were observed once. The biggest ten clones account for about 30% of the sample.

The treatment or condition tag for this specimen amounts to: allogeneic hematopoietic cell transplantation with graft depleted of TCRalphabeta T cells and CD19 B cells. Transplant recipients were children who received TCRalphabeta/CD19-depleted allogeneic hematopoietic cell grafts. Worth noting for this clonotype: Its antigen has not been determined. No per-base quality is available; no much larger clone lies one base away.

The starting material was PBMCs, obtained before TCRalphabeta/CD19-depleted stem cell transplant. This receptor chain uses TRBV6-2 or TRBV6-3 and TRBJ2-7; the D gene is unclear. The TCR was taken from a girl aged 2 to 9 with aplastic anemia, due to receive a stem cell transplant. Here is the DNA: TGTGCCAGCACCCCCCGGCGAGACTACGAGCAGTACTTC. Its translation is CASTPRRDYEQYF.